This T cell receptor (beta chain) was found in a study of T cell responses to AZD1222 COVID-19 vaccine. The study's findings and limits: Recipients of two AZD1222 doses showed rising Spike-specific TCR breadth and depth.

CDR1 and CDR2 from the germline V gene are GTSNPN and SVGIG (reference sequence). Trimming at V came to 8 bases and at J to 7 bases, leaving 9 bases not matched to a gene. This CDR3 has 13 residues. Repertoires were generated with immunoSEQ multiplex PCR, while TCRdb's copy carries only in-frame clones and drops some. The table has about 160,000 clones, 92% seen once. For this clone: Its antigen remains unknown.

J is TRBJ1-1 and V is TRBV30; 11 bases match TRBD1. Here the sequenced sample was peripheral blood, taken on day 0 of MenACWY control vaccination. The TCR was taken from an adult in good health. The CDR3 here is CAHTADRGREAFF. The CDR3, as DNA: TGTGCCCATACCGCGGACAGGGGGCGTGAAGCTTTCTTT.